This passage covers 29 T cell receptor beta chains from one sample sequenced in a study of beta chain features in type 1 diabetes. For these receptors, no antigen is known. General study findings and limits: The study found moderately but significantly shorter TCRB CDR3s in all four CD4+ subsets of Type 1 diabetes patients.

All of the isolated RNA was reverse transcribed, so expressed TCRB transcripts were sequenced. Generated by immunoSEQ multiplex PCR, the TCRdb table keeps only in-frame clones and is missing some. The table includes 200,000 to 250,000 clones, roughly 17% detected once. Sequencing was done on a sample of naive CD4+ T cells from blood. The receptors here all came from a man between 25 and 39 years old with type 1 diabetes.

V is TRBV10-3 and J is TRBJ2-7; D is uncertain. CDR1 and CDR2 (germline): ENHRY, SYGVKD. The CDR3 runs 11 residues. With 2 bases removed from V and 3 bases from J, the gap between germline ends came to 2 bases. Here the CDR3 reads CAISENYEQYF. As DNA, the CDR3 is TGTGCCATCAGTGAGAACTACGAGCAGTACTTC.

This chain connects TRBV14 to TRBJ2-5, with 9 bases aligning to TRBD2. CDR3 size: 15 residues. V was pared by 1 base and J by 11 bases, with 11 bases of the junction left unmatched. CDR1 and CDR2 (germline): SGHDN, FVKESK. CDR3 sequence: CASSQGLSGSEKQYF. The CDR3 region has the DNA TGTGCCAGCAGCCAAGGGCTTAGCGGGAGCGAGAAACAGTACTTC.

This clone came up a few times. V and J are TRBV27 and TRBJ2-7; D ambiguous. CDR3 length: 13 residues. Deletions cut 5 bases from V and 5 bases from J, with 13 bases between. CDR1 is MNHEY, CDR2 SMNVEV, per germline (reference sequence). In nucleotides, the CDR3 is TGTGCCAGCAGTGTCACACGCCTGGACGAGCAGTACTTC. Translation: CASSVTRLDEQYF.

The chain joins TRBV15 to TRBJ1-4, with D perhaps matching TRBD1 (5 bases). V shed 1 base and J shed 12 bases, with 9 bases lying between them. CDR3 length: 12 residues. Germline lookup yields CDR1 LNHNV and CDR2 YYDKDF (reference sequence). In DNA, the CDR3 is TGTGCCACCAGCAGAGTAGGGGAGCAACTGTTTTTT. It yields the protein CATSRVGEQLFF.

The chain recombines TRBV7-2 with TRBJ2-1; TRBD2 matches 10 bases. Germline V lookup: CDR1 SGHTA, CDR2 FQGNSA. After removal of 2 bases from V and 0 bases from J, the junction contained 4 bases not matched to a gene. The CDR3 has 17 amino acids. CDR3 nucleotides: TGTGCCAGCAGCTTAATAGGACTAGCGGACTCCTACAATGAGCAGTTCTTC. It specifies CASSLIGLADSYNEQFF. Based on the CDR3 plus reference TRBV7-2 and TRBJ2-1, the full variable domain is GAGVSQSPSNKVTEKGKDVELRCDPISGHTALYWYRQSLGQGLEFLIYFQGNSAPDKSGLPSDRFSAERTGGSVSTLTIQRTQQEDSAVYLCASSLIGLADSYNEQFFGPGTRLTVL.

Written as DNA, the CDR3 is TGTGCCTGGAGTGTCTCAGTTTCGGACATTCAGTACTTC. Its translation is CAWSVSVSDIQYF. The V call is TRBV30, the J call TRBJ2-4; D is unclear. CDR1 is GTSNPN and CDR2 is SVGIG in the germline V gene (reference sequence). The V end lost 0 bases, the J end lost 8 bases, and 11 bases lay between the germline ends. The length of the CDR3 is 13 residues.

CDR3 in DNA: TGCAGCGTTGCTCGAGGAACTAGCGGGAAATCGGGTGAGCAGTTCTTC. Translated, it gives CSVARGTSGKSGEQFF. The chain couples TRBV29-1 to TRBJ2-1, with 10 bases matching TRBD2. The germline CDR1 and CDR2 sequences are SQVTM and ANQGSEA. V lost 4 bases to trimming and J lost 9 bases; unmatched junction nucleotides: 15. This CDR3 is built from 16 residues.

This rearrangement joins TRBV4-2 to TRBJ2-1; no definite D call. The CDR3 is 16 residues long. V dropped 0 bases and J dropped 0 bases, with 9 bases sitting between them. The germline V gene encodes CDR1 LGHNA and CDR2 YNFKEQ. CDR3: CASSQETASSYNEQFF. CDR3 bases: TGTGCCAGCAGCCAAGAGACCGCAAGCTCCTACAATGAGCAGTTCTTC.

The chain's CDR3 is CASSLSGGELFF. The CDR3 DNA reads TGTGCCAGCAGTTTATCGGGAGGGGAGCTGTTTTTT. The rearrangement joins TRBV27 to TRBJ2-2; D gene uncertain. The CDR3 extends over 12 amino acids. The V gene lost 0 bases and the J gene lost 8 bases, with 4 bases spanning the gap. CDR1 is MNHEY and CDR2 is SMNVEV in the germline V gene (reference sequence).

This chain joins TRBV18 and TRBJ2-7; D is undetermined. The CDR3 is 13 residues long. The ends were cut back, 3 bases at V and 4 bases at J, with 10 bases in the middle. Looked up from germline, CDR1 is KGHSH and CDR2 is LQKENI. The CDR3 reads CASSPGLEYEQYF. The DNA of the CDR3 is TGTGCCAGCTCACCGGGATTAGAGTACGAGCAGTACTTC.

The chain has TRBV9 and TRBJ1-1, with D unclear. The V gene's germline CDR1 is SGDLS and CDR2 YYNGEE. The V and J ends lost 4 bases and 0 bases respectively, with 7 bases between them. The CDR3 runs to 13 residues. The CDR3 sequence: CASSQRMNTEAFF. Here the CDR3 DNA reads TGTGCCAGCAGCCAGAGGATGAACACTGAAGCTTTCTTT.

The genes are TRBV7-9 and TRBJ2-3; unclear D gene. This CDR3 spans 15 amino acids. Trimming shortened V by 9 bases and J by 0 bases, and 16 bases separated the two germline ends. In germline, CDR1 is SEHNR, CDR2 FQNEAQ (reference sequence). The CDR3 coding sequence is TGTGCCAGTAACCCTGAGGCTTCTAGCACAGATACGCAGTATTTT. Encoded protein: CASNPEASSTDTQYF.

The chain uses TRBV15 and TRBJ2-3; 9 bases match TRBD2. The CDR3 loop spans 18 amino acids. CDR1 and CDR2 from the germline V gene are LNHNV and YYDKDF (reference sequence). J lost 5 bases, V lost 3 bases, and 15 bases had no gene match. CDR3 region: CATSRGTSGSRAQDTQYF. In DNA form, the CDR3 reads TGTGCCACCAGCAGGGGTACTAGCGGGTCACGAGCCCAAGATACGCAGTATTTT. The complete variable domain, with remaining parts taken from reference TRBV15 and TRBJ2-3, reads DAMVIQNPRYQVTQFGKPVTLSCSQTLNHNVMYWYQQKSSQAPKLLFHYYDKDFNNEADTPDNFQSRRPNTSFCFLDIRSPGLGDTAMYLCATSRGTSGSRAQDTQYFGPGTRLTVL.

The table lists this clone with a few counts. V and J are TRBV7-2 and TRBJ2-4, with D perhaps being TRBD1 or TRBD2 (6 bases each). The V gene lost 3 bases and the J gene lost 8 bases, with 17 bases spanning the gap. CDR3 size: 15 residues. Per the germline V gene, CDR1 is SGHTA and CDR2 is FQGNSA. CDR3 in DNA: TGTGCCAGCAGCTTCGGGGGCCCGCCGATGGACATTCAGTACTTC. It is translated as CASSFGGPPMDIQYF.

This chain uses TRBV11-2 with TRBJ2-5; D gene ambiguous. V was pared by 5 bases and J by 5 bases, with 6 bases between. The CDR3 runs 11 residues. Germline loops: CDR1 SGHAT, CDR2 FQNNGV. The CDR3 nucleotides are TGTGCCAGCAGCCCTCGGGAGACCCAGTACTTC. This translates into CASSPRETQYF.

This clone has more than one count but fewer than ten. V and J are TRBV30 and TRBJ1-1; TRBD1 is a possible D gene (5 bases). The CDR3 runs 14 residues. V lost 2 bases to trimming and J lost 4 bases, with 14 bases between them. Germline-derived CDR1 and CDR2 are GTSNPN and SVGIG (reference sequence). CDR3 bases: TGTGCCTGGAGTAAGACCAGGGACGCCACTGAAGCTTTCTTT. Protein sequence: CAWSKTRDATEAFF.

The J gene is TRBJ2-7, the V gene TRBV7-9; D possibly corresponds to TRBD1 (9 bases). CDR1 SEHNR and CDR2 FQNEAQ come from the germline V gene (reference sequence). V was cut by 4 bases and J by 0 bases, with 16 bases left in between. The CDR3 has 16 residues. CDR3 nucleotides: TGTGCCAGCAGCTCCGGGACAGGGACTAGCTCCTACGAGCAGTACTTC. Encoded protein: CASSSGTGTSSYEQYF.

This clone has a handful of counts. The J gene is TRBJ1-3, the V gene TRBV29-1, with D possibly matching TRBD1 (5 bases). V was cut by 4 bases and J by 4 bases, with 14 bases left in between. The CDR3 runs to 14 residues. CDR1 SQVTM and CDR2 ANQGSEA come from the germline V gene. The CDR3 DNA sequence: TGCAGCGTTGCCTCTCAGGGCGGGGGAAACACCATATATTTT. Its protein product is CSVASQGGGNTIYF.

This clone was seen a few times. The gene calls are TRBV18 and TRBJ2-2, with TRBD1 matching over 7 bases. With V trimmed by 3 bases and J by 3 bases, 4 bases remained unmatched. The CDR3 runs 15 residues. Germline-derived CDR1 and CDR2 are KGHSH and LQKENI. The CDR3 here is CASSPRDSYTGELFF. The CDR3 DNA reads TGTGCCAGCTCACCCCGGGACAGTTACACCGGGGAGCTGTTTTTT.

This clone showed up just a few times. The chain uses TRBV14 and TRBJ2-5; D perhaps matches TRBD1 (6 bases). The ends were cut back, 0 bases at V and 4 bases at J, with 15 bases in the middle. The germline CDR1 and CDR2 sequences are SGHDN and FVKESK. This CDR3 comprises 16 residues. The CDR3 reads CASSQDQYGGRETQYF. Written as DNA, the CDR3 is TGTGCCAGCAGCCAAGACCAGTATGGGGGCCGAGAGACCCAGTACTTC.

This clone was picked up a small number of times. V is TRBV5-1 and J is TRBJ2-1, with unresolved D. Trimming cost V 4 bases and J 7 bases, with 9 bases left between them. Germline CDR1 is SGHRS and CDR2 is YFSETQ. The CDR3 covers 12 residues. The CDR3 nucleotides are TGCGCCAGCAGCAACTTGACAAATGAGCAGTTCTTC. Amino acids: CASSNLTNEQFF.

This clone was found a few times. V and J are TRBV6-5 and TRBJ2-5; perhaps D is TRBD1 or TRBD2 (5 bases each). The V and J ends lost 5 bases and 4 bases respectively, with 11 bases between them. The germline gives CDR1 MNHEY, CDR2 SVGAGI. There are 13 residues in the CDR3. CDR3 nucleotides: TGTGCCAGCAGTAACCGGGACCGAGAGACCCAGTACTTC. It specifies CASSNRDRETQYF.

V gene TRBV25-1 combines with J gene TRBJ2-3; D gene uncertain. CDR1 is MGHDK and CDR2 is SYGVNS in the germline V gene. Trimming pared 10 bases from V and 1 base from J, leaving 12 bases between. The length of the CDR3 is 13 residues. CDR3 sequence: CATSERGTDTQYF. CDR3 sequence (DNA): TGTGCCACCTCCGAAAGGGGCACAGATACGCAGTATTTT.

This sequence joins TRBV6-1 and TRBJ2-7, with 8 positions matching TRBD1. Unmatched junction bases numbered 15, after V lost 2 bases and J lost 3 bases. Germline V lookup: CDR1 MNHNS, CDR2 SASEGT. The CDR3 covers 18 residues. CDR3 amino acids: CASSERGDRGSELYEQYF. The CDR3 nucleotides are TGTGCCAGCAGTGAACGAGGAGACAGGGGATCTGAACTCTACGAGCAGTACTTC.

This clone was detected a few times. J is TRBJ2-1 and V is TRBV29-1; 10 nucleotides match TRBD1. The germline V gene has CDR1 SQVTM and CDR2 ANQGSEA. This CDR3 contains 13 residues. J gave up 3 bases and V 6 bases, and 2 bases lay outside the gene matches. The DNA of the CDR3 is TGCAGCGTGGGGACAGGGGACTACAATGAGCAGTTCTTC. The encoded protein is CSVGTGDYNEQFF.

The chain links TRBV30 to TRBJ1-5, with no clear D. Trimming pared 2 bases from V and 9 bases from J, leaving 23 bases between. The germline V gene has CDR1 GTSNPN and CDR2 SVGIG (reference sequence). The CDR3 has 16 residues. In DNA form, the CDR3 reads TGTGCCTGGAGTCCCCGTTGGGGTAGCCTCGGGAGGCCCCAGCATTTT. It yields the protein CAWSPRWGSLGRPQHF.

The J gene is TRBJ1-1, the V gene TRBV10-3, with D hard to call. The CDR3 is 11 residues long. The V gene's germline CDR1 is ENHRY and CDR2 SYGVKD. With 4 bases removed from V and 3 bases from J, the gap between germline ends came to 3 bases. The CDR3 reads CAISGDTEAFF. CDR3 coding DNA: TGTGCCATCAGTGGTGACACTGAAGCTTTCTTT.

This chain connects TRBV30 to TRBJ2-7, with D possibly being TRBD2 (5 bases). The CDR3 totals 12 residues. CDR1 and CDR2 (germline): GTSNPN, SVGIG (reference sequence). Deletions cut 5 bases from V and 3 bases from J, with 11 bases between. In nucleotides, the CDR3 is TGTGCCTGGGGTCCACGGGGCTACGAGCAGTACTTC. Encoded protein: CAWGPRGYEQYF.

Note on this clone: The sample carries other DNA sequences with the same CDR3. This chain connects TRBV30 to TRBJ1-2; D possibly corresponds to TRBD1 (6 bases). The germline gives CDR1 GTSNPN, CDR2 SVGIG (reference sequence). V was cut by 3 bases and J by 2 bases, with 10 bases left in between. The CDR3 consists of 13 residues. CDR3 sequence: CAWSPGQNYGYTF. The CDR3 region has the DNA TGTGCCTGGAGCCCCGGACAGAACTATGGCTACACCTTC.